The T cell receptor beta chain under discussion was sequenced for a study of T-cell reconstitution after alpha-beta-depleted transplantation in children. This CDR3 contains 14 residues. Per germline, CDR1 SQVTM and CDR2 ANQGSEA. V gave up 6 bases and J gave up 4 bases; unmatched junction bases: 5. As it was prepared, the TCRbeta library received unique molecular identifiers. MiXCR, run by TCRdb on the PCR reads, gives a single entry per CDR3 protein. Found here are hundreds of thousands of distinct CDR3 sequences, 10% to 15% of them singletons; the top ten hold over 2%. This clonotype has at least ten counts.

The sequenced sample was PBMCs, mostly from graft donor cells, obtained 360 days after TCRalphabeta/CD19-depleted stem cell transplant. This TCR derives from a male patient under 18 who had a stem cell transplant for acute myeloid leukemia, so the T cells may come from the graft donor. The chain links TRBV29-1 to TRBJ2-3; 12 bases align to TRBD2. The DNA of the CDR3 is TGCAGCGTCCTAGCGGGAGGGCCCGCAGATACGCAGTATTTT. Encoded protein: CSVLAGGPADTQYF.